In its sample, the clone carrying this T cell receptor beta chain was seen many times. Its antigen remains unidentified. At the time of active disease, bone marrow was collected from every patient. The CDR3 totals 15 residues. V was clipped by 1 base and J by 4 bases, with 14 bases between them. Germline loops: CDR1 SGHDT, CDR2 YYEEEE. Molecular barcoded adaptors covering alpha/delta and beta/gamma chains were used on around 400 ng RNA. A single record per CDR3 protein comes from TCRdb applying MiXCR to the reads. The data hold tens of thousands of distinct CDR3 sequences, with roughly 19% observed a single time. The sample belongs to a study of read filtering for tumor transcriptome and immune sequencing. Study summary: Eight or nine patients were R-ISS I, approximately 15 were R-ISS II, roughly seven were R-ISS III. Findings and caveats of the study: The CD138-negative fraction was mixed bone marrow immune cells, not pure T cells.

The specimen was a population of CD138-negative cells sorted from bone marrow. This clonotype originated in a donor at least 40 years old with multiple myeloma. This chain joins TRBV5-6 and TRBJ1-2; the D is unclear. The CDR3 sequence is CASSLSRSRSYGYTF. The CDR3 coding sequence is TGTGCCAGCAGCTTGTCCAGGTCCCGCTCCTATGGCTACACCTTC.